These T cell receptor beta chains were read from a single sample in a study of shared clonotypes between healthy human individuals. The assay was immunoSEQ multiplex PCR, and TCRdb's table has in-frame clones only and misses some. The table shows around 720,000 clones, with about three quarters occurring only once. Sequenced: memory CD4+ T cells sorted from blood. The receptors stem from a woman younger than 45 in good health. The CDR3 runs from the conserved cysteine through the conserved F or W. The D gene is left open where the match is weak. Not every row has a clone size; where given, it reads once, few, many or a size class.

v_call: TRBV7-2; d_call: TRBD1; j_call: TRBJ1-1; clone_size: NA; cdr3_nt: TGTGCCAGCAGCTTAGTTGGGACAGGGGGCACTGAAGCTTTCTTT; cdr3_aa: CASSLVGTGGTEAFF
v_call: TRBV19; d_call: NA; j_call: TRBJ1-4; clone_size: NA; cdr3_nt: TGTGCCAGTAGTACAACGGTGACGGGTGAAAAACTGTTTTTT; cdr3_aa: CASSTTVTGEKLFF
v_call: TRBV11-2; d_call: NA; j_call: TRBJ2-5; clone_size: once; cdr3_nt: TGTGCCAGCAGCTTAGACGGGGCCCCGACCCAGTACTTC; cdr3_aa: CASSLDGAPTQYF
v_call: TRBV29-1; d_call: NA; j_call: TRBJ2-3; clone_size: NA; cdr3_nt: TGCAGCGTTGATCCAGGGGCCACAGATACGCAGTATTTT; cdr3_aa: CSVDPGATDTQYF
v_call: TRBV11-2; d_call: NA; j_call: TRBJ2-2; clone_size: NA; cdr3_nt: TGTGCCAGCAGCAAACATTTACCTCGGACAACGAACACCGGGGAGCTGTTTTTT; cdr3_aa: CASSKHLPRTTNTGELFF
v_call: TRBV5-1; d_call: TRBD1; j_call: TRBJ2-2; clone_size: NA; cdr3_nt: TGCGCCAGCAGCTTAGTGACCGGGACAGGGCACACCGGGGAGCTGTTTTTT; cdr3_aa: CASSLVTGTGHTGELFF
v_call: TRBV6-4; d_call: TRBD2; j_call: TRBJ2-3; clone_size: NA; cdr3_nt: TGTGCCAGCAGTGATACTCCAATAGCGGGAGGGCCAACAGATACGCAGTATTTT; cdr3_aa: CASSDTPIAGGPTDTQYF
v_call: TRBV28; d_call: TRBD2; j_call: TRBJ2-5; clone_size: NA; cdr3_nt: TGTGCCAGCAGTTTCCGTTGGGCGGGGGGGGTACCCCAGTACTTC; cdr3_aa: CASSFRWAGGVPQYF
v_call: TRBV28; d_call: NA; j_call: TRBJ1-3; clone_size: NA; cdr3_nt: TGTGCCAGCAGCCGTTCTTGGGGCGGAGGAAACACCATATATTTT; cdr3_aa: CASSRSWGGGNTIYF
v_call: TRBV5-1; d_call: NA; j_call: TRBJ2-1; clone_size: few; cdr3_nt: TGCGCCAGCAGCTTGGGCCGGGTCGGTTCCTACAATGAGCAGTTCTTC; cdr3_aa: CASSLGRVGSYNEQFF
v_call: TRBV18; d_call: NA; j_call: TRBJ2-1; clone_size: many; cdr3_nt: TGTGCCAGCTCAACCGGGAGAGGTGAGCAGTTCTTC; cdr3_aa: CASSTGRGEQFF
v_call: TRBV4-1; d_call: NA; j_call: TRBJ2-5; clone_size: NA; cdr3_nt: TGCGCCAGCAGCCAAGATCCACTTCGACGGGAGACCCAGTACTTC; cdr3_aa: CASSQDPLRRETQYF
v_call: TRBV19; d_call: NA; j_call: TRBJ2-2; clone_size: NA; cdr3_nt: TGTGCCAGTAGTATTAGGGCAAGGAACACCGGGGAGCTGTTTTTT; cdr3_aa: CASSIRARNTGELFF
v_call: TRBV4-1; d_call: NA; j_call: TRBJ1-1; clone_size: NA; cdr3_nt: TGCGCCAGCAGCGAAACCGGGACCATGAACACTGAAGCTTTCTTT; cdr3_aa: CASSETGTMNTEAFF
v_call: TRBV11-3; d_call: TRBD2; j_call: TRBJ2-7; clone_size: NA; cdr3_nt: TGTGCCAGCAGCCCAATTCTCCTAGCGGGAGAGCACGAGCAGTACTTC; cdr3_aa: CASSPILLAGEHEQYF
v_call: TRBV9; d_call: NA; j_call: TRBJ2-5; clone_size: few; cdr3_nt: TGTGCCAGCAGCCCCGGGACAATCCAAGAGACCCAGTACTTC; cdr3_aa: CASSPGTIQETQYF
v_call: TRBV7-9; d_call: TRBD2; j_call: TRBJ2-3; clone_size: NA; cdr3_nt: TGTGCCAGCAGCTTAGCCTGGACTAGCGGGAGGCGGTCAGATACGCAGTATTTT; cdr3_aa: CASSLAWTSGRRSDTQYF
v_call: TRBV29-1; d_call: NA; j_call: TRBJ1-3; clone_size: NA; cdr3_nt: TGCAGCGTTGAAAGGGGTAACACCATATATTTT; cdr3_aa: CSVERGNTIYF
v_call: TRBV28; d_call: NA; j_call: TRBJ1-5; clone_size: NA; cdr3_nt: TGTGCCAGCGCCTCGGGGGGGGCTGGGAAGCCCCAGCATTTT; cdr3_aa: CASASGGAGKPQHF
v_call: TRBV18; d_call: NA; j_call: TRBJ1-5; clone_size: NA; cdr3_nt: TGTGCCAGCTCAGGACTCCCTAGTAGCAATCAGCCCCAGCATTTT; cdr3_aa: CASSGLPSSNQPQHF
v_call: TRBV5-4; d_call: TRBD2; j_call: TRBJ2-7; clone_size: NA; cdr3_nt: TGTGCCAGCAGCTTGGGTACTAGCGGGAGTATCGAGCAGTACTTC; cdr3_aa: CASSLGTSGSIEQYF
v_call: TRBV28; d_call: NA; j_call: TRBJ1-2; clone_size: NA; cdr3_nt: TGTGCCAGCCCCATGTATGGCTACACCTTC; cdr3_aa: CASPMYGYTF
v_call: TRBV30; d_call: NA; j_call: TRBJ1-5; clone_size: few; cdr3_nt: TGTGCCTGGAGTCGCGGACTAAAGCCCCAGCATTTT; cdr3_aa: CAWSRGLKPQHF
v_call: TRBV10-1; d_call: NA; j_call: TRBJ2-3; clone_size: NA; cdr3_nt: TGCGCCAGCAGTGAGTCGGGGGGTTACACAGATACGCAGTATTTT; cdr3_aa: CASSESGGYTDTQYF
v_call: TRBV19; d_call: NA; j_call: TRBJ1-1; clone_size: NA; cdr3_nt: TGTGCCAGTAGTATAGATCGGGACAAGAATGAAGCTTTCTTT; cdr3_aa: CASSIDRDKNEAFF
v_call: TRBV28; d_call: NA; j_call: TRBJ2-7; clone_size: few; cdr3_nt: TGTGCCAGCAGCCTTGACTACGAGCAGTACTTC; cdr3_aa: CASSLDYEQYF
v_call: TRBV28; d_call: TRBD1; j_call: TRBJ1-1; clone_size: few; cdr3_nt: TGTGCCAGCAACCCCGGGACAGGGCTTACTGAAGCTTTCTTT; cdr3_aa: CASNPGTGLTEAFF
v_call: TRBV5-1; d_call: NA; j_call: TRBJ1-1; clone_size: NA; cdr3_nt: TGCGCCAGCAGCTTAGGTTTCTCGGCCAACACTGAAGCTTTCTTT; cdr3_aa: CASSLGFSANTEAFF
v_call: TRBV7-3; d_call: TRBD1; j_call: TRBJ1-1; clone_size: once; cdr3_nt: TGTGCCAGCAGCCCCACAGGGGGCGCCTTGAACACTGAAGCTTTCTTT; cdr3_aa: CASSPTGGALNTEAFF
v_call: TRBV30; d_call: NA; j_call: TRBJ2-3; clone_size: NA; cdr3_nt: TGTGCCTGGAGCGGAAACAGGGTCAGCACAGATACGCAGTATTTT; cdr3_aa: CAWSGNRVSTDTQYF
v_call: TRBV27; d_call: TRBD1; j_call: TRBJ2-2; clone_size: NA; cdr3_nt: TGTGCCAGCAGGCAGACAGGGGGCGGCGGGGAGCTGTTTTTT; cdr3_aa: CASRQTGGGGELFF